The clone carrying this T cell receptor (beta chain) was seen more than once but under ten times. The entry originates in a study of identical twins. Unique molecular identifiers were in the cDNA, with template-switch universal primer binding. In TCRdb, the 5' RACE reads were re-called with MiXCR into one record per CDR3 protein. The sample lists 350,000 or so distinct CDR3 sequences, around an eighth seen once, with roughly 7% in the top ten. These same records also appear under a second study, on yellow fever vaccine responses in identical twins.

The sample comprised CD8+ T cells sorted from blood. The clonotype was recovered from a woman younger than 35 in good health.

The CDR3 region is CASSLDVSSYNEQFF. The CDR3 DNA reads TGTGCCAGCAGCCTGGACGTCAGCTCCTACAATGAGCAGTTCTTC. This chain joins TRBV3-1 and TRBJ2-1; no reliable D call. Trimming shortened V by 4 bases and J by 0 bases, and 10 bases separated the two germline ends. The CDR3 spans 15 residues. Germline V gene lookup returns CDR1 LGHDT and CDR2 YNNKEL (reference sequence).